This TCR beta chain was sequenced for a study of cytotoxic CD8 clonotypes in ibrutinib-treated CLL. Here immunoSEQ multiplex PCR was the method, and the copy in TCRdb shows in-frame clones only, minus some. The sample gives fewer than 300,000 clones, 70% to 80% of which show up once; roughly 5% is in the top ten. The CDR3 has 13 residues. Germline V gene lookup returns CDR1 SGHVS and CDR2 FNYEAQ. V was cut by 4 bases and J by 2 bases, with 8 bases left in between. Study-wide results and limits: Against age-matched healthy donors, baseline clonality ran higher and tracked circulating CD8+ T-cell counts.

This clone was observed once. Its antigen is unknown. Sequenced here: PBMCs, sampled at disease progression, from a patient treated with ibrutinib. The rearrangement uses TRBV7-6 and TRBJ2-5; D is uncertain. This clonotype was sampled from a human donor with chronic lymphocytic leukemia. CDR3 in DNA: TGTGCCAGCAGCTCGAGTCAGCAAGAGACCCAGTACTTC. As protein: CASSSSQQETQYF.